This entry lists 9 T cell receptor beta chains sequenced from one sample in a study of T cells after yellow fever vaccination. MiXCR, applied by TCRdb to the 5' RACE reads, yields one record per CDR3 protein. The sample records some 300,000 distinct CDR3 sequences, around 8.1% being singletons. Specimen: PBMCs, collected approximately 40 days after the first yellow fever vaccination. These receptors were collected from a man aged 18-30 years who received the YFV17D yellow fever vaccine.

This sequence joins TRBV7-2 and TRBJ1-2; 9 bases are shared with TRBD1. V lost 4 bases to trimming and J lost 7 bases; unmatched junction nucleotides: 4. Germline loops: CDR1 SGHTA, CDR2 FQGNSA. The CDR3 is 13 residues long. CDR3 sequence reads: CASSSSTGGGYTF. CDR3 sequence (DNA): TGTGCCAGCAGCTCCTCGACAGGGGGTGGCTACACCTTC. Looking up the rest from reference TRBV7-2 and TRBJ1-2 gives the full variable domain: GAGVSQSPSNKVTEKGKDVELRCDPISGHTALYWYRQSLGQGLEFLIYFQGNSAPDKSGLPSDRFSAERTGGSVSTLTIQRTQQEDSAVYLCASSSSTGGGYTFGSGTRLTVV.

At least ten counts were recorded for this clonotype. The V call is TRBV5-1, the J call TRBJ1-1; D unresolved. Germline CDR1 reads SGHRS; CDR2 reads YFSETQ. This CDR3 comprises 14 residues. Trimming stripped 2 bases from V and 1 base from J, with 9 bases between. CDR3: CASSFMRGNTEAFF. As DNA, the CDR3 is TGCGCCAGCAGCTTTATGCGGGGGAACACTGAAGCTTTCTTT. Based on the CDR3 plus reference TRBV5-1 and TRBJ1-1, the full variable domain is KAGVTQTPRYLIKTRGQQVTLSCSPISGHRSVSWYQQTPGQGLQFLFEYFSETQRNKGNFPGRFSGRQFSNSRSEMNVSTLELGDSALYLCASSFMRGNTEAFFGQGTRLTVV.

CDR3 region: CATSRDRLAGGSTDTQYF. CDR3 DNA: TGTGCCACCAGCAGAGATCGACTAGCGGGGGGGAGCACAGATACGCAGTATTTT. The chain is built from TRBV15 and TRBJ2-3; 14 bases are a match to TRBD2. The J segment lost 0 bases and the V segment lost 0 bases, leaving 2 bases of the junction unmatched. CDR1 is LNHNV, CDR2 YYDKDF, per germline (reference sequence). CDR3 length: 18 amino acids.

V gene TRBV5-6 combines with J gene TRBJ2-1; 8 bases are a match to TRBD1. This CDR3 comprises 15 residues. V lost 4 bases and J lost 7; bases outside the gene matches: 10. CDR1 is SGHDT and CDR2 is YYEEEE in the germline V gene. The CDR3 region is CASSIGTGPLNEQFF. CDR3 DNA: TGTGCCAGCAGCATCGGGACAGGCCCTCTAAATGAGCAGTTCTTC.

This rearrangement joins TRBV7-8 to TRBJ1-5; 7 nucleotides match TRBD1. The CDR3 consists of 15 residues. Per the germline V gene, CDR1 is SGHVS and CDR2 is FQNEAQ. The ends lost 3 bases at V and 2 bases at J; junction bases unmatched: 4. CDR3 loop: CASSLTGRGNQPQHF. DNA of the CDR3: TGTGCCAGCAGCTTGACAGGGCGCGGCAATCAGCCCCAGCATTTT. The variable domain in full, with the rest retrieved from reference TRBV7-8 and TRBJ1-5, is GAGVSQSPRYKVAKRGQDVALRCDPISGHVSLFWYQQALGQGPEFLTYFQNEAQLDKSGLPSDRFFAERPEGSVSTLKIQRTQQEDSAVYLCASSLTGRGNQPQHFGDGTRLSIL.

The chain recombines TRBV24-1 with TRBJ2-1, with a weak D call TRBD1 (6 bases). The CDR3 loop spans 18 amino acids. Germline CDR1 is KGHDR and CDR2 is SFDVKD. Trimming stripped 3 bases from V and 0 bases from J, with 17 bases between. DNA for the CDR3: TGTGCCACCAGTGATCCAAAACTAACAGGGAGCTCCTACAATGAGCAGTTCTTC. Amino acids: CATSDPKLTGSSYNEQFF.

The gene calls are TRBV7-9 and TRBJ2-3; D perhaps matches TRBD2 (6 bases). The CDR3 has 15 residues. In germline, CDR1 is SEHNR, CDR2 FQNEAQ (reference sequence). The V gene lost 7 bases and the J gene lost 2 bases, with 16 bases spanning the gap. The CDR3 loop reads CASNPSRGNTDTQYF. CDR3 nucleotide sequence: TGTGCCAGCAACCCCTCGCGGGGTAACACAGATACGCAGTATTTT.

This clonotype was observed a handful of times. J is TRBJ2-5 and V is TRBV20-1; D is ambiguous. Trimming stripped 1 base from V and 7 bases from J, with 19 bases between. Germline V gene lookup returns CDR1 DFQATT and CDR2 SNEGSKA (reference sequence). The CDR3 contains 15 residues. CDR3 DNA: TGCAGTGCTAGAGGCCCTCAAGGCGGTGGTGGGACCCAGTACTTC. This gives the protein CSARGPQGGGGTQYF.

This clonotype was observed a few times. This chain uses TRBV29-1 with TRBJ2-1; the D gene is possibly TRBD1 (6 bases). Germline V gene lookup returns CDR1 SQVTM and CDR2 ANQGSEA. Trimming left V 2 bases short and J 2 bases short, with 10 bases between. The CDR3 runs 14 residues. The CDR3 region is CSVEWTDPYNEQFF. For the CDR3, the DNA is TGCAGCGTTGAATGGACAGACCCCTACAATGAGCAGTTCTTC.